These 32 T cell receptor beta chains were sequenced from one sample in a study of blood T cell repertoires in COVID-19. This table comes from immunoSEQ multiplex PCR, and its TCRdb copy is limited to in-frame clones, with some not included. The table lists 200,000 or so clones, approximately 86% of them singletons. The sequenced sample consisted of peripheral blood. These receptors all stem from a man aged 65-85 years with active or convalescent COVID-19.

The genes are TRBV5-1 and TRBJ2-7; 9 positions agree with TRBD1. The CDR3 length is 15 residues. Germline V gene sequence: CDR1 SGHRS, CDR2 YFSETQ. V dropped 4 bases and J dropped 5; count of bases not matched to a gene: 10. Here the CDR3 reads CASSKDRGEIDEQYF. For the CDR3, the DNA is TGCGCCAGCAGCAAAGACAGGGGGGAGATTGACGAGCAGTACTTC.

The rearrangement joins TRBV6-5 to TRBJ1-2, with D unresolved. The CDR3 contains 12 residues. Germline-derived CDR1 and CDR2 are MNHEY and SVGAGI. V lost 5 bases and J lost 7, with 11 bases in between. The CDR3 reads CASSRGSPGYTF. CDR3 nucleotides: TGTGCCAGCAGTAGAGGGTCCCCTGGCTACACCTTC.

Only a few counts were recorded for this clone. The chain has TRBV9 and TRBJ2-3, with TRBD2 matching 10 bases. The ends lost 3 bases at V and 1 base at J; junction bases unmatched: 11. CDR3 size: 18 residues. Germline V lookup: CDR1 SGDLS, CDR2 YYNGEE. CDR3 region: CASSELGLASLRTDTQYF. Here the CDR3 DNA reads TGTGCCAGCAGCGAACTGGGACTAGCGTCCCTGCGCACAGATACGCAGTATTTT.

This clone was observed many times. The DNA for the CDR3 is TGTGCCAGCAGTGTACCTGGACTCAGGAAAGGATATCAGCCCCAGCATTTT. Amino acid sequence: CASSVPGLRKGYQPQHF. The chain couples TRBV28 to TRBJ1-5; D is uncertain. The V gene lost 5 bases and the J gene lost 5 bases, with 22 bases spanning the gap. CDR3 length: 17 residues. Germline CDR1 MDHEN, CDR2 SYDVKM.

The chain combines TRBV3-1 (or the pseudogene TRBV3-2) with TRBJ1-1; maybe TRBD1 (5 bases). Per germline, CDR1 LGHDT and CDR2 YNNKEL (reference sequence). The length of the CDR3 is 14 residues. V dropped 0 bases and J dropped 6 bases, with 11 bases sitting between them. The CDR3 DNA reads as TGTGCCAGCAGCCAAGAAAGGCGGGGCTCTGAAGCTTTCTTT. Encoded protein: CASSQERRGSEAFF.

The chain couples TRBV6-5 to TRBJ2-7; tentative D call: TRBD1 (6 bases). The V gene lost 5 bases and the J gene lost 0 bases, with 8 bases spanning the gap. This CDR3 region has 13 residues. Germline assignment: CDR1 MNHEY and CDR2 SVGAGI. CDR3 in DNA: TGTGCCAGCAGTAGACAGGCCTCCTACGAGCAGTACTTC. As protein: CASSRQASYEQYF.

The J gene is TRBJ1-5, the V gene TRBV18, with a weak D call TRBD1 (6 bases). V lost 1 base, J lost 6 bases, and 16 bases lay in between. The germline CDR1 and CDR2 sequences are KGHSH and LQKENI. CDR3 length: 16 residues. The CDR3 DNA sequence: TGTGCCAGCTCACCACTCGGGCCTCCAGGGGTTCAGCCCCAGCATTTT. It codes for CASSPLGPPGVQPQHF.

The chain links TRBV11-2 to TRBJ2-5; D gene uncertain. V lost 3 bases and J 2 bases, leaving 7 bases between the germline ends. Germline V lookup: CDR1 SGHAT, CDR2 FQNNGV. This CDR3 spans 13 amino acids. The CDR3 DNA reads as TGTGCCAGCAGCTTGCGCATTCAAGAGACCCAGTACTTC. Amino acids: CASSLRIQETQYF.

The chain recombines TRBV24-1 with TRBJ2-2, with 7 bases aligning to TRBD1. V shed 3 bases and J 1 base; nucleotides not matched to a gene: 4. The CDR3 consists of 16 residues. Germline lookup yields CDR1 KGHDR and CDR2 SFDVKD. The CDR3 here is CATSDRDRLNTGELFF. CDR3 nucleotides: TGTGCCACCAGTGATCGGGACAGACTGAACACCGGGGAGCTGTTTTTT.

The V and J genes are TRBV10-2 and TRBJ1-1; 11 bases match TRBD1. Germline V lookup: CDR1 WSHSY, CDR2 SAAADI. The V segment lost 4 bases and the J segment 1 base; nucleotides outside the gene matches: 11. The CDR3 loop spans 18 amino acids. The CDR3, as DNA: TGCGCCAGCAGTGGGAGACCCCGGACAGGGGGCAGGAACACTGAAGCTTTCTTT. The encoded protein is CASSGRPRTGGRNTEAFF.

J is TRBJ2-3 and V is TRBV5-1; 8 bases are a match to TRBD1. The CDR3 runs 16 residues. With V trimmed by 3 bases and J by 2 bases, 8 bases remained unmatched. Germline V gives CDR1 SGHRS, CDR2 YFSETQ. The CDR3 DNA reads TGCGCCAGCAGCTCTGGACAGGGACTTAACACAGATACGCAGTATTTT. Its translation is CASSSGQGLNTDTQYF.

The chain uses TRBV24-1 and TRBJ2-3; the D is unclear. CDR3 length: 13 amino acids. The V and J ends lost 4 bases and 2 bases respectively, with 6 bases between them. CDR1 KGHDR and CDR2 SFDVKD come from the germline V gene. DNA for the CDR3: TGTGCCACCAGTGACCCCCTCACAGATACGCAGTATTTT. The encoded protein is CATSDPLTDTQYF.

The chain is built from TRBV28 and TRBJ2-7; weak D call: TRBD2 (5 bases). Trimming cost V 6 bases and J 4 bases, with 19 bases left between them. Germline CDR1 MDHEN, CDR2 SYDVKM. This CDR3 region has 15 residues. The CDR3 sequence is CASSYGPIRRYEQYF. As DNA, the CDR3 is TGTGCCAGCAGCTATGGACCGATCCGGAGGTACGAGCAGTACTTC. Looking up the rest from reference TRBV28 and TRBJ2-7 gives the full variable domain: DVKVTQSSRYLVKRTGEKVFLECVQDMDHENMFWYRQDPGLGLRLIYFSYDVKMKEKGDIPEGYSVSREKKERFSLILESASTNQTSMYLCASSYGPIRRYEQYFGPGTRLTVT.

The J gene is TRBJ2-1, the V gene TRBV5-1, with TRBD1 identical over 11 bases. Trimming at V came to 4 bases and at J to 6 bases, leaving 9 bases not matched to a gene. From germline, CDR1 is SGHRS and CDR2 YFSETQ. The CDR3 extends over 16 amino acids. The CDR3 reads CASSARLGTGGNEQFF. The CDR3 region has the DNA TGCGCCAGCAGCGCCCGTCTCGGGACAGGGGGCAATGAGCAGTTCTTC. The whole variable domain, filled in from reference TRBV5-1 and TRBJ2-1, reads KAGVTQTPRYLIKTRGQQVTLSCSPISGHRSVSWYQQTPGQGLQFLFEYFSETQRNKGNFPGRFSGRQFSNSRSEMNVSTLELGDSALYLCASSARLGTGGNEQFFGPGTRLTVL.

The chain employs TRBV5-4 and TRBJ2-1, with D tentatively TRBD2 (6 bases). Germline assignment: CDR1 SGHNT and CDR2 YYREEE (reference sequence). Trimming stripped 5 bases from V and 3 bases from J, with 12 bases between. The CDR3 totals 14 residues. The CDR3 DNA is TGTGCCAGCAGGGGGGGATCGGACTACAATGAGCAGTTCTTC. It encodes CASRGGSDYNEQFF.

The table lists this clone with a few counts. V and J are TRBV7-2 and TRBJ1-5, with D unclear. Germline V lookup: CDR1 SGHTA, CDR2 FQGNSA. The CDR3 contains 13 residues. Trimming removed 2 bases from V and 7 bases from J, with 9 bases in between. The CDR3 sequence: CASSLIDNQPQHF. The CDR3 region has the DNA TGTGCCAGCAGCTTAATTGACAACCAGCCCCAGCATTTT.

The V call is TRBV9, the J call TRBJ2-2; TRBD2 agrees at 10 bases. Losses at the gene ends were 3 bases for V and 0 bases for J; bases not matched to a gene: 8. Germline loops: CDR1 SGDLS, CDR2 YYNGEE. The CDR3 is 18 residues long. CDR3 sequence (DNA): TGTGCCAGCAGCGCCCGGACTAGCGGATACGCGAACACCGGGGAGCTGTTTTTT. Translation: CASSARTSGYANTGELFF. Based on the CDR3 plus reference TRBV9 and TRBJ2-2, the full variable domain is DSGVTQTPKHLITATGQRVTLRCSPRSGDLSVYWYQQSLDQGLQFLIQYYNGEERAKGNILERFSAQQFPDLHSELNLSSLELGDSALYFCASSARTSGYANTGELFFGEGSRLTVL.

The chain links TRBV15 to TRBJ2-5; D might be TRBD1 (5 bases). Between the trimmed V and J ends, which lost 1 base and 0 bases, there was a span of 6 bases. Germline assignment: CDR1 LNHNV and CDR2 YYDKDF (reference sequence). This CDR3 has 14 amino acids. For the CDR3, the DNA is TGTGCCACCAGCAGAGGACAGTACCAAGAGACCCAGTACTTC. It specifies CATSRGQYQETQYF.

The chain is built from TRBV2 and TRBJ2-1, with 7 bases lining up with TRBD2. The CDR3 covers 13 residues. J gave up 10 bases and V 9 bases, and 12 bases lay outside the gene matches. CDR1 and CDR2 from the germline V gene are SNHLY and FYNNEI. This chain's CDR3 is CASGRDFSREQFF. The DNA of the CDR3 is TGTGCCAGTGGGAGGGACTTTTCGCGAGAGCAGTTCTTC.

This clone was seen more than once but under ten times. This chain links TRBV3-1 (or the pseudogene TRBV3-2) with TRBJ2-7; TRBD1 is a possible D gene (5 bases). Trimming pared 3 bases from V and 2 bases from J, leaving 8 bases between. The CDR3 consists of 13 residues. Germline-derived CDR1 and CDR2 are LGHDT and YNNKEL (reference sequence). The CDR3 region has the DNA TGTGCCAGCAGCCACGGACAACCCTACGAGCAGTACTTC. Translation gives CASSHGQPYEQYF.

The chain joins TRBV7-2 to TRBJ1-3; the match to TRBD1 covers 9 bases. This CDR3 spans 15 amino acids. V lost 5 bases to trimming and J lost 4 bases; unmatched junction nucleotides: 6. CDR1 and CDR2 (germline): SGHTA, FQGNSA. The CDR3 here is CASSPRTGAGNTIYF. DNA of the CDR3: TGTGCCAGCAGCCCAAGGACAGGGGCAGGAAACACCATATATTTT.

The J gene is TRBJ2-1, the V gene TRBV12-3 or TRBV12-4; a weak D match, TRBD2 (6 bases). The CDR3 is made up of 13 amino acids. V was shortened by 7 bases and J by 9 bases, with 16 bases between the two germline ends. CDR3 nucleotides: TGTGCCAGCACCGTACTAGCTGTTGGTGAGCAGTTCTTC. Amino acids: CASTVLAVGEQFF.

This chain connects TRBV10-1 to TRBJ2-5; TRBD2 aligns across 8 bases. V trimming: 3 bases; J trimming: 2 bases; junction bases outside the gene matches: 8. The CDR3 is made up of 16 amino acids. The germline V gene encodes CDR1 WNHNN and CDR2 SYGVQD (reference sequence). The CDR3 DNA is TGCGCCAGCAGTGAAAGACCGGGACTAGGACAAGAGACCCAGTACTTC. It codes for CASSERPGLGQETQYF.

This chain connects TRBV3-1 (or the pseudogene TRBV3-2) to TRBJ2-2, with TRBD1 as a possible D gene (5 bases). Germline V gene data show CDR1 as LGHDT and CDR2 as YNNKEL (reference sequence). Between the trimmed V and J ends, which lost 4 bases and 7 bases, there was a span of 19 bases. The CDR3 has 16 amino acids. The CDR3 sequence is CASSRPGGARVGELFF. DNA for the CDR3: TGTGCCAGCAGCCGCCCGGGTGGGGCCCGTGTCGGGGAGCTGTTTTTT.

J is TRBJ2-6 and V is TRBV4-3, with D possibly TRBD2 on 5 matching bases. This CDR3 comprises 18 residues. CDR1 is LGHNA, CDR2 YSLEER, per germline. Trimming shortened V by 0 bases and J by 3 bases, and 15 bases separated the two germline ends. The CDR3 reads CASSQDPLRGSGANVLTF. The CDR3 DNA follows: TGCGCCAGCAGCCAAGATCCCCTCCGAGGGAGTGGGGCCAACGTCCTGACTTTC.

The gene calls are TRBV24-1 and TRBJ2-7, with a weak D call TRBD1 (5 bases). The germline V gene has CDR1 KGHDR and CDR2 SFDVKD. V was clipped by 4 bases and J by 7 bases, with 16 bases between them. The CDR3 consists of 14 residues. The CDR3 reads CATSDPGLPGEQYF. The CDR3 DNA is TGTGCCACCAGTGACCCAGGGCTCCCTGGAGAGCAGTACTTC.

The chain is built from TRBV6-4 and TRBJ2-1, with D possibly being TRBD1 (6 bases). The CDR3 consists of 14 residues. V was cut by 4 bases and J by 6 bases, with 13 bases left in between. Germline V gene sequence: CDR1 MRHNA, CDR2 SNTAGT. This CDR3 reads CASSVIGGSNEQFF. The CDR3 DNA sequence: TGTGCCAGCAGTGTTATAGGGGGAAGCAATGAGCAGTTCTTC.

The genes are TRBV10-3 and TRBJ1-3; 7 positions agree with TRBD1. The V gene end was trimmed by 6 bases and the J gene end by 4 bases; junction bases not matched to a gene: 9. Germline V gene data show CDR1 as ENHRY and CDR2 as SYGVKD. CDR3 length equals 15 residues. In DNA form, the CDR3 reads TGTGCCATCAGGCGGGACAGTCGAGGGGGAAACACCATATATTTT. Encoded protein: CAIRRDSRGGNTIYF.

This clone has just one count. The V call is TRBV2, the J call TRBJ2-1, with D uncertain. The CDR3 length is 14 residues. Germline V gene sequence: CDR1 SNHLY, CDR2 FYNNEI. Trimming took off 0 bases at V and 5 bases at J, with 8 bases between the two ends. CDR3 in amino acids: CASSEARYNNEQFF. The CDR3 DNA follows: TGTGCCAGCAGTGAAGCGCGCTATAACAATGAGCAGTTCTTC.

The chain recombines TRBV27 with TRBJ2-2, with 10 bases that match TRBD1. Germline CDR1 reads MNHEY; CDR2 reads SMNVEV (reference sequence). This CDR3 region has 14 residues. After removal of 8 bases from V and 3 bases from J, the junction contained 3 bases not matched to a gene. The CDR3 DNA follows: TGTGCCAGCCCCGGGACAGGGGACACCGGGGAGCTGTTTTTT. Translated, it gives CASPGTGDTGELFF.

V gene TRBV19 combines with J gene TRBJ1-2; the match to TRBD1 covers 8 bases. CDR1 and CDR2 from the germline V gene are LNHDA and SQIVND (reference sequence). CDR3 length: 16 residues. Trimming took 3 bases from V and 4 from J; bases not matched to a gene: 10. The CDR3 DNA sequence: TGTGCCAGTAGTATCGGGACAGGTAACGTCGGCTATGGCTACACCTTC. Its protein product is CASSIGTGNVGYGYTF.

The V gene is TRBV7-2, the J gene TRBJ2-5; 9 bases fit TRBD1. Trimming cost V 2 bases and J 5 bases; bases outside gene matches: 6. Germline V CDR1 and CDR2: SGHTA, FQGNSA. This CDR3 is 15 amino acids long. CDR3 protein: CASSLITGGMETQYF. DNA of the CDR3: TGTGCCAGCAGCTTAATAACAGGGGGCATGGAGACCCAGTACTTC.